Described below is a single TCR beta chain sequence and its context. Its matching antigen is unknown. This sample is drawn from a study of T cells expressing NK-cell markers. At the level of the study: Repertoires of TCR beta were obtained from T cells sorted as CD3+CD56+NKG2C+, CD3+CD56+NKG2C- and CD3+CD56-NKG2C+. Eight donors were sequenced, of whom seven were HCMV-seropositive, while the remaining one was HCMV-seronegative.

Germline values: CDR1 DFQATT, CDR2 SNEGSKA (reference sequence). The CDR3 extends over 16 amino acids. Following a re-call of the 5' RACE reads, TCRdb has one entry per CDR3 protein and lacks DNA. This specimen shows about 370,000 distinct CDR3 sequences; the ten leading clones hold about 10%. Notes on the study in general: These same clonotypes (in several donors) also led the CD3+CD56-NKG2C+ fraction.

The sample was blood T cells: a sorted CD56 or NKG2C T cell subset, CD4+ or CD8+ T cells, or bulk PBMC T cells (not recorded which). V and J are TRBV20-1 and TRBJ1-1; as DNA is missing, the TRBD1 call by TCRdb cannot be tested. This clonotype originated in a woman in her forties or fifties in good health. The CDR3 region is CSALKDRSLPGTEAFF.